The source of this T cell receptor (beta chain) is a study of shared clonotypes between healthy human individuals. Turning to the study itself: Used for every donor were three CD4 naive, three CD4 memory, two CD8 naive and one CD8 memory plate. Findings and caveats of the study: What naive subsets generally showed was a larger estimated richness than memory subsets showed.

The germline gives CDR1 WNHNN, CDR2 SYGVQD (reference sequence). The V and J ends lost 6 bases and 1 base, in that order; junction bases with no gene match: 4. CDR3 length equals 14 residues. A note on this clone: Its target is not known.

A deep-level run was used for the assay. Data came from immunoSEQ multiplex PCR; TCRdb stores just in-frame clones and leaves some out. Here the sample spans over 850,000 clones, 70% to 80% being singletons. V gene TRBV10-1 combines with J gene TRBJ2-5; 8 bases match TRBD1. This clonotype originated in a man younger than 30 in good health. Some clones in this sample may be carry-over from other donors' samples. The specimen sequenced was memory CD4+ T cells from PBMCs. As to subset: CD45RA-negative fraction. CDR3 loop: CASSRDRSQETQYF. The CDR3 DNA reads TGCGCCAGCAGCCGGGACAGGTCCCAAGAGACCCAGTACTTC.